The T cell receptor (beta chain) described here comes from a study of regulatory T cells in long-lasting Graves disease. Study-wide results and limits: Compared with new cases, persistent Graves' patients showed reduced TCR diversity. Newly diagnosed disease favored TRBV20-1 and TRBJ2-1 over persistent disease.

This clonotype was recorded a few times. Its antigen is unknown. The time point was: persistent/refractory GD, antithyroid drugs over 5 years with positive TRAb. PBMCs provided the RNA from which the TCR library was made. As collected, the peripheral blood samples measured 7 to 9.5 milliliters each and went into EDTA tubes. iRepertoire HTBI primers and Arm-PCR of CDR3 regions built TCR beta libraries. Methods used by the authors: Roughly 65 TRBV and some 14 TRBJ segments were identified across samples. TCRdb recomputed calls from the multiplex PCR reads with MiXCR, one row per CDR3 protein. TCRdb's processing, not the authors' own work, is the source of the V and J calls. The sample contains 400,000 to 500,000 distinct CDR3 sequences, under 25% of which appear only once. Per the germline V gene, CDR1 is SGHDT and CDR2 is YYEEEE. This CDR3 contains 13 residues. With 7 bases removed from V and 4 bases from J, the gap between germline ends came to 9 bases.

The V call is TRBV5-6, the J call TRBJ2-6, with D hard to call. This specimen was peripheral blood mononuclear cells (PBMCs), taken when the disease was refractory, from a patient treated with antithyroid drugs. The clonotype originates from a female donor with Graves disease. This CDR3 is CASVQGGANVLTF. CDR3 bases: TGTGCCAGCGTCCAAGGCGGGGCCAACGTCCTGACTTTC.